This T cell receptor beta chain is from a study of T cells in Graves' hyperthyroidism and ophthalmopathy. Study background: It was at initial diagnosis, before any treatment, that peripheral blood was collected.

This clonotype was recorded at least ten times. Its specificity is not known. Whole-study findings and limits: Ophthalmopathy was separated from stable hyperthyroidism by a 13 V-J model.

Trimming shortened V by 5 bases and J by 3 bases, and 15 bases separated the two germline ends. The CDR3 totals 15 residues. Germline CDR1 and CDR2: MDHEN and SYDVKM. RNA transcripts served as the template for amplifying TCR beta CDR3 regions. HTBI primers were used for first-round RT-PCR of the TCR CDR3. From the multiplex PCR reads, TCRdb called clonotypes with MiXCR, one entry per CDR3 protein. The data contain approximately 260,000 distinct CDR3 sequences, over 12% of them singletons. Researchers barred patients who had uncontrolled infection, other autoimmune disease, pregnancy or lactation. The blood sample dates from first hyperthyroidism diagnosis, preceding any ophthalmopathy symptoms.

The chain employs TRBV28 and TRBJ2-3, with D perhaps assigned TRBD1 or TRBD2 (5 bases each). Sequenced sample: blood. The receptor was isolated from a woman in her forties or fifties with Graves' hyperthyroidism that later progressed to Graves' ophthalmopathy. This CDR3 is CASSLGTTQTDTQYF. The CDR3 DNA reads TGTGCCAGCAGTCTAGGGACGACTCAAACAGATACGCAGTATTTT.